The present T cell receptor (beta chain) was sequenced within a study of T cells in Graves' hyperthyroidism and ophthalmopathy (dated by TCRdb to between 2018 and 2020). With respect to the entire study: Peripheral blood samples were taken at the time of initial diagnosis, prior to any treatment. To identify distinguishing TCR V-J signatures, a discovery cohort of 100 or so patients was used, comprising 40 to 45 with Graves' ophthalmopathy and around 60 with stable Graves' hyperthyroidism. After sampling, hyperthyroidism patients received methimazole starting at 30 mg daily, and ophthalmopathy patients received high-dose intravenous methylprednisolone. Thyroid tissue and blood T-cell repertoires from more than five Graves' hyperthyroidism patients were also compared in the study. The paper reports TCR Vbeta CDR3 sequencing of approximately 140 peripheral blood samples: approximately 41 ophthalmopathy, under 80 hyperthyroidism and approximately 17 progressor patients. For training and testing, the 100 or so patients in the discovery cohort were randomly divided in a 7:3 ratio. Prospective prediction of ophthalmopathy was tested in an independent validation cohort of about 19 hyperthyroidism patients and roughly 16 patients who later progressed to ophthalmopathy. Points the paper makes about the study in general: In validation, the model predicted progression to ophthalmopathy with over 60% sensitivity and 72% to 85% specificity, a median of around six months before onset. Ophthalmopathy was separated from stable hyperthyroidism by a 13 V-J signature model, with approximately 89% sensitivity and about 81% specificity obtained in cross-validation and 80%/75% obtained in testing. Blood samples also contained most of the expanded thyroid clonotypes (frequency above 0.001), which suggests that blood repertoires may reflect thyroid immune responses. Sample size was not statistically predetermined, and investigators were not blinded to group allocation.

With respect to this clonotype: No antigen is known for it. No much larger clone is present one base from it, and per-base qualities are unavailable.

V lost 1 base and J lost 5 bases; the stretch between them is 26 bases long. The CDR3 starts with the cysteine, ends with the phenylalanine, and has 19 residues. The CDR3 DNA has 57 bases and is translated from base 1. CDR1 MNHEY and CDR2 SVGAGI are derived from the germline V gene. Amplification of TCR beta CDR3 regions was carried out from RNA transcripts. The TCR CDR3 was subjected to a first round of RT-PCR using the HTBI primer set and the Qiagen OneStep RT-PCR kit. Libraries were constructed in a second round of multiplex PCR, after which size selection and purification were performed. Sequencing of the libraries was done on an Illumina HiSeq2000 using paired-end 100 bp reads. On the authors' methods: SOAPnuke was used to process the raw data, with reads discarded if the reads contained adapters or uncalled bases, had a mean Phred below 15, or lacked an exact constant-primer or identifier match. High-quality paired reads were merged using COPE v1.2.5, and each unique nucleotide sequence was defined as a clonotype. Clonotypes were aligned to IMGT TRBV, TRBD and TRBJ reference segments using MiTCR v1.1. Only V-J combinations with frequency above 0.0001, covering 98% to 99.2% of repertoires, were analysed. A TCS score was defined as the ratio of F50 (clonal expansion) to E x V (chaos), with BLOSUM62-based TCRdist applied between CDR3 peptides within each V-J. Welch's t-statistics and random forest reduced approximately 520 V-J features to around 14, which were used in a naive Bayes classifier (R e1071). In-frame beta chains were kept once TCRdb had trimmed the public reads at Q25 with fastp and called clones with MiXCR. Entries that share a CDR3 protein sequence are merged under the most common genes and DNA. TCRdb's processing, not the study's, gives the V and J calls here. This sample gives 500,000 to 600,000 distinct CDR3 sequences in total; about 20% of them show up just once. The biggest ten clones account for 47% of the sample.

Ophthalmopathy patients had moderately to severely active disease, Clinical Activity Score of at least 3, NOSPECS grade of at least 4, and duration under 3 months. Any patient with an uncontrolled infection, another autoimmune disease, pregnancy or lactation was excluded. Diagnoses were based on clinical symptoms, serum thyroxine and TRAb, thyroid ultrasound and orbital computed tomography. Ficoll-Paque density gradient centrifugation was used to isolate PBMCs from 9.5 to 10 ml of fresh peripheral blood. Total RNA was extracted using Trizol reagent, and RNA quality was assessed on an Agilent 2100 Bioanalyzer.

Sequences were obtained from blood. The clonotype originates from a middle-aged man with Graves' ophthalmopathy. The chain links TRBV6-5 with TRBJ1-1; TRBD1 might be the D gene, on 6 matching bases. CDR3 reads: CASSYFGGRGAPGKTEAFF. The sequenced DNA: TGTGCCAGCAGTTACTTCGGGGGGAGGGGGGCGCCAGGAAAAACTGAAGCTTTCTTT.